This record concerns one T cell receptor (beta chain) sequence. The germline CDR1 and CDR2 sequences are MDHEN and SYDVKM. The CDR3 runs 16 residues. The V end lost 1 base, the J end lost 6 bases, and 15 bases lay between the germline ends. This entry comes from a study of blood T cell repertoires in COVID-19. Clones were read by immunoSEQ multiplex PCR, and TCRdb kept only the in-frame ones, dropping some. This sample carries about 160,000 clones, approximately 80% of them seen once, and the ten largest clones take roughly 3.6%. The sequencing input was peripheral blood. This clonotype was obtained from an elderly woman with acute or convalescent COVID-19. The chain employs TRBV28 and TRBJ1-4, with D tentatively TRBD1 (6 bases). The CDR3 protein is CASSLYPGAVDEKLFF. CDR3 sequence (DNA): TGTGCCAGCAGTTTATACCCAGGGGCGGTAGATGAAAAACTGTTTTTT. The full variable domain, rest sourced from reference TRBV28 and TRBJ1-4, is DVKVTQSSRYLVKRTGEKVFLECVQDMDHENMFWYRQDPGLGLRLIYFSYDVKMKEKGDIPEGYSVSREKKERFSLILESASTNQTSMYLCASSLYPGAVDEKLFFGSGTQLSVL.